One and the same sample provided the 5 T cell receptor beta chains below, sequenced in a study of blood T cell repertoires in COVID-19. TCRdb's table, derived via immunoSEQ multiplex PCR, lists solely in-frame clones and lacks some. The sample carries some 200,000 clones, about 90% recorded once. Sequenced input: PBMCs or T cells enriched from blood (not recorded which). The receptors were gathered from a woman in her twenties or thirties who had recovered from COVID-19.

The chain has TRBV7-9 and TRBJ1-2; 12 bases align to TRBD1. The V gene end was trimmed by 1 base and the J gene end by 6 bases; junction bases not matched to a gene: 6. The CDR3 is 16 amino acids. In germline, CDR1 is SEHNR, CDR2 FQNEAQ (reference sequence). Here the CDR3 DNA reads TGTGCCAGCAGCTTAGGCTGGGACAGGGGGCCTGATGGCTACACCTTC. Translated: CASSLGWDRGPDGYTF.

The chain joins TRBV4-3 to TRBJ1-2; D unresolved. The CDR3 length is 14 residues. V was trimmed by 3 bases and J by 4 bases, leaving 12 bases between them. Germline V gene data show CDR1 as LGHNA and CDR2 as YSLEER. The CDR3 DNA follows: TGCGCCAGCAGCCACCCAGACGGAGTCTATGGCTACACCTTC. Translating gives CASSHPDGVYGYTF.

Notes on this clone: An end of the junction differs from the germline gene, which may be a read error. The CDR3 reads CASSEFTQPGIF. For the CDR3, the DNA is TGTGCCAGCAGTGAATTTACCCAGCCAGGGATCTTC. The V call is TRBV6-1, the J call TRBJ2-7; D possibly corresponds to TRBD1 (5 bases). This CDR3 contains 12 residues. Germline V gene sequence: CDR1 MNHNS, CDR2 SASEGT.

The rearrangement uses TRBV5-6 and TRBJ2-6; D remains ambiguous. Germline CDR1 reads SGHDT; CDR2 reads YYEEEE. The CDR3 runs 16 residues. With 2 bases removed from V and 2 bases from J, the gap between germline ends came to 11 bases. CDR3 loop: CASSFFDTTGANVLTF. The CDR3 DNA reads TGTGCCAGCAGCTTTTTTGACACAACTGGGGCCAACGTCCTGACTTTC.

This sequence joins TRBV4-2 and TRBJ1-2, with 7 nucleotides matching TRBD1. This CDR3 has 13 residues. J was trimmed by 5 bases and V by 4 bases; bases with no gene match: 4. Germline lookup yields CDR1 LGHNA and CDR2 YNFKEQ. The CDR3 sequence is CASSRDREYGYTF. The DNA of the CDR3 is TGTGCCAGCAGCCGGGACAGAGAATATGGCTACACCTTC.